The 30 T cell receptor beta chains presented below share a single source sample, sequenced in a study of shared clonotypes between healthy human individuals. Profiling relied on immunoSEQ multiplex PCR, and the TCRdb table lists in-frame clones only, not all of them. This sample has around 1.1 million clones, with about 80% found just once. Material for sequencing was memory CD4+ T cells from PBMCs. This sample's subset: CD45RA-negative fraction. The receptor source for this set is a young man in good health. Some clones in this sample may be carry-over from other donors' samples.

The chain is built from TRBV2 and TRBJ2-3, with D perhaps TRBD2 (6 bases). The CDR3 consists of 15 residues. CDR1 is SNHLY, CDR2 FYNNEI, per germline. V gave up 6 bases and J gave up 4 bases, with 17 bases separating them. The DNA for the CDR3 is TGTGCCAGCAGGTCCTCGCGGGGCCGATCAGATACGCAGTATTTT. It specifies CASRSSRGRSDTQYF.

This chain joins TRBV7-6 and TRBJ1-1, with TRBD1 matching 9 bases. Per germline, CDR1 SGHVS and CDR2 FNYEAQ. Losses at the gene ends were 5 bases for V and 4 bases for J; bases not matched to a gene: 14. The CDR3 loop spans 17 amino acids. CDR3 nucleotides: TGTGCCAGCAGCCCTGGGACAGGGAGCGTGACTATCACTGAAGCTTTCTTT. This gives the protein CASSPGTGSVTITEAFF.

The rearrangement uses TRBV5-1 and TRBJ2-1; 14 positions agree with TRBD2. The ends lost 6 bases at V and 10 bases at J; junction bases unmatched: 6. The CDR3 consists of 14 residues. The germline V gene encodes CDR1 SGHRS and CDR2 YFSETQ. Here the CDR3 reads CASKGLAGVGEQFF. CDR3 sequence (DNA): TGCGCCAGCAAGGGACTAGCGGGAGTTGGGGAGCAGTTCTTC.

V is TRBV11-2 and J is TRBJ1-5; 9 bases line up with TRBD1. Per the germline V gene, CDR1 is SGHAT and CDR2 is FQNNGV. The CDR3 contains 14 residues. V was pared by 5 bases and J by 6 bases, with 5 bases of the junction left unmatched. The CDR3 DNA is TGTGCCAGCAGCCGGGACAGGGTGGCTCAGCCCCAGCATTTT. Its protein product is CASSRDRVAQPQHF.

Points on this clone: Additional DNA sequences in this sample encode the identical CDR3. The chain recombines TRBV20-1 with TRBJ1-1; unclear D gene. This CDR3 comprises 10 residues. The germline V gene encodes CDR1 DFQATT and CDR2 SNEGSKA (reference sequence). V lost 3 bases to trimming and J lost 5 bases, with 4 bases between them. CDR3 nucleotides: TGCAGTGCTAGCGGGACTGAAGCTTTCTTT. This encodes CSASGTEAFF.

The chain combines TRBV30 with TRBJ2-3; perhaps D is TRBD1 or TRBD2 (5 bases each). The germline V gene encodes CDR1 GTSNPN and CDR2 SVGIG (reference sequence). Deletions cut 1 base from V and 3 bases from J, with 8 bases between. This CDR3 is built from 13 residues. The CDR3 is CAWSDGGTDTQYF. The DNA for the CDR3 is TGTGCCTGGAGTGATGGGGGAACAGATACGCAGTATTTT.

The gene calls are TRBV18 and TRBJ1-1, with D possibly being TRBD1 (6 bases). The CDR3 runs 14 residues. Germline V gene sequence: CDR1 KGHSH, CDR2 LQKENI. Trimming pared 4 bases from V and 6 bases from J, leaving 15 bases between. CDR3 residues: CASSRRGLRSEAFF. In nucleotides, the CDR3 is TGTGCCAGCTCACGCAGGGGATTAAGATCTGAAGCTTTCTTT.

Concerning this clone: A read error may account for a junction end that differs from germline. The chain joins TRBV30 to TRBJ1-1, with D maybe TRBD1 (6 bases). CDR1 and CDR2 (germline): GTSNPN, SVGIG (reference sequence). The CDR3 is 14 amino acids. The CDR3 is CPEKPYREVTEAFF. CDR3 DNA sequence: TGCCCCGAAAAGCCTTACAGGGAGGTGACTGAAGCTTTCTTT.

This chain links TRBV6-6 with TRBJ1-1, with 9 bases matching TRBD1. The CDR3 consists of 14 residues. Germline V gene sequence: CDR1 MNHNY, CDR2 SVGAGI (reference sequence). The ends lost 5 bases at V and 9 bases at J; junction bases unmatched: 10. The CDR3 sequence is CASSPGGQGRKAFF. Written as DNA, the CDR3 is TGTGCCAGCAGTCCCGGGGGACAGGGAAGAAAAGCTTTCTTT.

This clone showed up just a few times. This sequence joins TRBV9 and TRBJ2-7; the D gene is possibly TRBD2 (5 bases). The germline V gene has CDR1 SGDLS and CDR2 YYNGEE. Trimming removed 0 bases at V and 1 base at J, with 8 bases between. The CDR3 has 14 residues. The CDR3 DNA reads TGTGCCAGCAGCGTAGTGGGAGAATCCTACGAGCAGTACTTC. As protein: CASSVVGESYEQYF.

V and J are TRBV5-1 and TRBJ1-2, with 7 positions matching TRBD1. Trimming removed 4 bases from V and 4 bases from J; junction bases left unmatched: 7. The CDR3 loop spans 14 amino acids. Germline lookup yields CDR1 SGHRS and CDR2 YFSETQ. The CDR3 region is CASSEGQLIYGYTF. The CDR3 DNA reads as TGCGCCAGCAGCGAGGGACAGCTCATCTATGGCTACACCTTC.

The chain carries TRBV14 and TRBJ2-2, with no clear D. The germline CDR1 and CDR2 sequences are SGHDN and FVKESK. V shed 1 base and J shed 6 bases, with 9 bases lying between them. The CDR3 extends over 14 amino acids. This chain's CDR3 is CASSQVRGPGELFF. The CDR3 DNA reads TGTGCCAGCAGCCAAGTACGCGGCCCCGGGGAGCTGTTTTTT.

V is TRBV9 and J is TRBJ1-2, with TRBD1 as a possible D gene (5 bases). Germline CDR1 reads SGDLS; CDR2 reads YYNGEE. V was cut by 0 bases and J by 5 bases, with 11 bases left in between. This CDR3 contains 14 residues. The CDR3 sequence: CASSVAQGQYGYTF. CDR3 in DNA: TGTGCCAGCAGCGTAGCGCAGGGCCAGTATGGCTACACCTTC.

The chain combines TRBV28 with TRBJ1-2, with a tentative D call TRBD1 (6 bases). V lost 7 bases and J lost 3, with 15 bases in between. The CDR3 covers 14 residues. CDR1 is MDHEN, CDR2 SYDVKM, per germline. CDR3 in DNA: TGTGCCAGCAACTCACAGGGAATCGACTATGGCTACACCTTC. This translates into CASNSQGIDYGYTF.

This clone has just one count. This sequence joins TRBV7-2 and TRBJ2-5; D call uncertain. V was clipped by 1 base and J by 5 bases, with 11 bases between them. Germline CDR1 reads SGHTA; CDR2 reads FQGNSA. The CDR3 length is 14 residues. The CDR3 protein is CASSLGLPGETQYF. CDR3 sequence (DNA): TGTGCCAGCAGCTTAGGGCTCCCCGGGGAGACCCAGTACTTC.

The chain links TRBV7-2 to TRBJ1-2; 10 bases fit TRBD1. There are 15 residues in the CDR3. Germline V lookup: CDR1 SGHTA, CDR2 FQGNSA. The V and J ends lost 3 bases and 6 bases, in that order; junction bases with no gene match: 7. CDR3 amino acids: CASSFDRGRENGYTF. CDR3 bases: TGTGCCAGCAGCTTTGACAGGGGGCGCGAAAATGGCTACACCTTC.

This sequence joins TRBV7-9 and TRBJ1-3; the match to TRBD1 covers 7 bases. The CDR3 length is 16 residues. Losses at the gene ends were 6 bases for V and 0 bases for J; bases not matched to a gene: 8. Germline V gives CDR1 SEHNR, CDR2 FQNEAQ (reference sequence). The CDR3 here is CASRTQGGASGNTIYF. The CDR3 coding sequence is TGTGCCAGCAGGACCCAGGGGGGGGCCTCTGGAAACACCATATATTTT.

Many counts were recorded for this clone. Other DNA variants within this sample encode the same CDR3. CDR3 sequence (DNA): TGTGCCAGCAGTTTATCGGCGCAGGGGAGTTACGAGCAGTACTTC. Translation: CASSLSAQGSYEQYF. V usage is TRBV27 and J usage is TRBJ2-7; perhaps TRBD1 as D (6 bases). Germline values: CDR1 MNHEY, CDR2 SMNVEV (reference sequence). CDR3 length: 15 residues. V lost 0 bases to trimming and J lost 4 bases, with 13 bases between them.

The rearrangement uses TRBV5-4 and TRBJ2-7; 10 bases match TRBD2. From germline, CDR1 is SGHNT and CDR2 YYREEE (reference sequence). The length of the CDR3 is 14 residues. After removal of 3 bases from V and 5 bases from J, the junction contained 5 bases not matched to a gene. The CDR3 reads CASSSPGLANEQYF. The CDR3 DNA sequence: TGTGCCAGCAGCTCACCGGGACTAGCGAACGAGCAGTACTTC.

This rearrangement joins TRBV5-6 to TRBJ2-1; D not resolved. The ends were cut back, 1 base at V and 7 bases at J, with 9 bases in the middle. Germline CDR1 SGHDT, CDR2 YYEEEE. The CDR3 consists of 13 residues. Written as DNA, the CDR3 is TGTGCCAGCAGCTTGTTCCTCCAGAATGAGCAGTTCTTC. It encodes CASSLFLQNEQFF. Drawing the rest from reference TRBV5-6 and TRBJ2-1, the complete variable domain is DAGVTQSPTHLIKTRGQQVTLRCSPKSGHDTVSWYQQALGQGPQFIFQYYEEEERQRGNFPDRFSGHQFPNYSSELNVNALLLGDSALYLCASSLFLQNEQFFGPGTRLTVL.

This clone was detected only a few times. The chain combines TRBV29-1 with TRBJ1-1; TRBD1 matches at 9 bases. The germline gives CDR1 SQVTM, CDR2 ANQGSEA. The CDR3 is made up of 14 amino acids. V lost 7 bases to trimming and J lost 5 bases; unmatched junction nucleotides: 11. CDR3 coding DNA: TGCAGCGGGATGCTACAGGGGGCGTGGACTGAAGCTTTCTTT. This gives the protein CSGMLQGAWTEAFF. Full variable domain (remainder filled in from reference TRBV29-1 and TRBJ1-1): SAVISQKPSRDICQRGTSLTIQCQVDSQVTMMFWYRQQPGQSLTLIATANQGSEATYESGFVIDKFPISRPNLTFSTLTVSNMSPEDSSIYLCSGMLQGAWTEAFFGQGTRLTVV.

This chain links TRBV6-5 with TRBJ1-5; D perhaps matches TRBD1 (5 bases). Germline CDR1 MNHEY, CDR2 SVGAGI. V dropped 6 bases and J dropped 1 base, with 13 bases sitting between them. The CDR3 is 15 residues long. CDR3 residues: CASRSMGVSNQPQHF. CDR3 DNA sequence: TGTGCCAGCAGAAGCATGGGGGTGAGCAATCAGCCCCAGCATTTT.

This chain uses TRBV29-1 with TRBJ2-7; D is undetermined. The germline V and J ends were trimmed by 4 bases and 7 bases, with 20 bases remaining between them. Germline CDR1 SQVTM, CDR2 ANQGSEA. The CDR3 consists of 14 residues. This CDR3 is CSVVWSSRPGEQYF. CDR3 DNA: TGCAGCGTTGTTTGGTCCTCCCGACCGGGTGAGCAGTACTTC.

To note about this clone: Other nucleotide sequences in the sample specify the same CDR3. CDR3 nucleotides: TGTGCCAGCAGTGTTAGCGGCACTAGCACAGATACGCAGTATTTT. Amino acid sequence: CASSVSGTSTDTQYF. V usage is TRBV9 and J usage is TRBJ2-3, with a possible D match to TRBD2 (6 bases). Trimming left V 5 bases short and J 0 bases short, with 13 bases between. This CDR3 spans 15 amino acids. Germline CDR1 SGDLS, CDR2 YYNGEE.

With regard to this clone: The junction differs from germline at one of its ends, possibly a read error. This chain uses TRBV18 with TRBJ2-3, with 11 bases aligning to TRBD2. This CDR3 contains 16 residues. The germline V gene has CDR1 KGHSH and CDR2 LQKENI. The chain's CDR3 is CASSPLLAGAADTQYF. The CDR3 DNA reads TGTGCCAGCTCTCCACTACTAGCGGGAGCGGCAGATACGCAGTATTTT.

V usage is TRBV27 and J usage is TRBJ1-1; TRBD1 agrees at 7 bases. V lost 6 bases to trimming and J lost 2 bases; unmatched junction nucleotides: 9. Germline V lookup: CDR1 MNHEY, CDR2 SMNVEV (reference sequence). This CDR3 has 15 amino acids. The CDR3 nucleotides read TGTGCCAGCAGGGCCTGGGACAGCCGAAACACTGAAGCTTTCTTT. Translating it yields CASRAWDSRNTEAFF.

The chain carries TRBV15 and TRBJ2-2, with unresolved D. V lost 5 bases and J 4 bases, leaving 11 bases between the germline ends. Germline V lookup: CDR1 LNHNV, CDR2 YYDKDF (reference sequence). The CDR3 length is 14 residues. The CDR3 nucleotides read TGTGCCACCAGCCTTTCTGACATCACCGGGGAGCTGTTTTTT. Residues: CATSLSDITGELFF.

The chain joins TRBV19 to TRBJ1-5; D call uncertain. The CDR3 sequence is 14 residues long. Trimming took off 5 bases at V and 3 bases at J, with 11 bases between the two ends. CDR1 is LNHDA and CDR2 is SQIVND in the germline V gene (reference sequence). Here the CDR3 reads CASSGSADNQPQHF. In DNA form, the CDR3 reads TGTGCCAGTAGTGGGAGCGCCGACAATCAGCCCCAGCATTTT.

This sequence joins TRBV6-4 and TRBJ2-3; tentatively, D is TRBD1 or TRBD2 (5 bases each). There are 15 residues in the CDR3. Germline V gene lookup returns CDR1 MRHNA and CDR2 SNTAGT. V was clipped by 6 bases and J by 2 bases, with 15 bases between them. In DNA, the CDR3 is TGTGCCAGCAGCTCAAATCCCGGGGCCACAGATACGCAGTATTTT. Translating it yields CASSSNPGATDTQYF.

V and J are TRBV6-5 and TRBJ2-2; D tentatively reads TRBD1 or TRBD2 (5 bases each). This CDR3 contains 15 residues. Germline assignment: CDR1 MNHEY and CDR2 SVGAGI. V was cut by 2 bases and J by 0 bases, with 7 bases left in between. In DNA form, the CDR3 reads TGTGCCAGCAGTTACGGGGGAACGAACACCGGGGAGCTGTTTTTT. Translation: CASSYGGTNTGELFF.